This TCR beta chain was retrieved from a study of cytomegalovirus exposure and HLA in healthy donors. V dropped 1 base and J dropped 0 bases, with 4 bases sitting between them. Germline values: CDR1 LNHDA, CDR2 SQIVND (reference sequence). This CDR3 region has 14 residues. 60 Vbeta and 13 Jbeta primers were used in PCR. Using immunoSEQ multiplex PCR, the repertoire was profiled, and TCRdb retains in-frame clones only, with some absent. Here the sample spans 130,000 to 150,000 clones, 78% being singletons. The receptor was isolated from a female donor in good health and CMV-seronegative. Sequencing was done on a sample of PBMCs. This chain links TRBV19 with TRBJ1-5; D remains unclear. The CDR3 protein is CASSIVASNQPQHF. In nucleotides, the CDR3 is TGTGCCAGTAGTATAGTAGCTAGCAATCAGCCCCAGCATTTT.